This TCR beta chain is drawn from a study of CD8+CD57+ T cells in acquired aplastic anemia. The overall study: Across the sorted CD4+ and CD8+ cells, DNA amounts averaged 3.2 ug.

Previously, flow cytometry had revealed CD8+CD57+ cell expansion in the patients chosen for sequencing. Findings and caveats of the study: Both patients and controls carried the same twenty-nine CD8+ CDR3 sequences.

Profiling of TCR beta VDJ combinations and CDR3 sequences used genomic DNA as template. MiXCR was run by TCRdb on the reads, yielding one entry per CDR3 protein. Of under 500,000 distinct CDR3 sequences listed, approximately 33% are singletons. In its sample, this clonotype was seen once. Its antigen is as yet unknown. The CDR3 has 16 amino acids. The germline V gene encodes CDR1 SNHLY and CDR2 FYNNEI. The trim removed 0 bases at V and 7 bases at J, leaving 6 bases unmatched. The clonotype originates from a human donor with aplastic anemia. The genes are TRBV2 and TRBJ1-5; the match to TRBD1 covers 10 bases. Specimen: sorted CD4+, CD8+, or CD8+CD57+ T cells (not recorded which) from PBMCs. The CDR3 protein is CASSEAAGTGEQPQHF. Here the CDR3 DNA reads TGTGCCAGCAGTGAAGCGGCCGGGACAGGGGAACAGCCCCAGCATTTT.